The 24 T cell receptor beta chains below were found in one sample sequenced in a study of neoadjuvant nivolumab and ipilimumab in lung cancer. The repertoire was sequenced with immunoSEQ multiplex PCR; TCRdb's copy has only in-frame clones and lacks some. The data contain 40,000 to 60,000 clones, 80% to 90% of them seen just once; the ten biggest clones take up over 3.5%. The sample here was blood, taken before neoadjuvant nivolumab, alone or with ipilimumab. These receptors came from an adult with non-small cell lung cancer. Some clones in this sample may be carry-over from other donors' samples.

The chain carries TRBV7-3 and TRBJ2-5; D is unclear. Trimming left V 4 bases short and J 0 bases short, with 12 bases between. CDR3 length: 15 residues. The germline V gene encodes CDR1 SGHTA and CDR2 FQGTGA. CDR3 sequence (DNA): TGTGCCAGCAGCTCTGCCCCAGGCCACCAAGAGACCCAGTACTTC. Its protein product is CASSSAPGHQETQYF.

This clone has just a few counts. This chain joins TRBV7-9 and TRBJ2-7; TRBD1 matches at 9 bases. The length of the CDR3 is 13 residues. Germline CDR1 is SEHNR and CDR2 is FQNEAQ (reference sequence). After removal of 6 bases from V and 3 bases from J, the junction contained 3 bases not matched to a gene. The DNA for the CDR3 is TGTGCCAGCAGAGTGACAGGGGGCTACGAGCAGTACTTC. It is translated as CASRVTGGYEQYF. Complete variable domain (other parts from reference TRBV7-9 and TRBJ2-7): DTGVSQNPRHKITKRGQNVTFRCDPISEHNRLYWYRQTLGQGPEFLTYFQNEAQLEKSRLLSDRFSAERPKGSFSTLEIQRTEQGDSAMYLCASRVTGGYEQYFGPGTRLTVT.

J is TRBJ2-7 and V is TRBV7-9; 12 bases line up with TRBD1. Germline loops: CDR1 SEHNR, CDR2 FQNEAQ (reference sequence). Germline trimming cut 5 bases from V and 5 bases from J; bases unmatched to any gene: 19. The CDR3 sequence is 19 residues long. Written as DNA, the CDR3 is TGTGCCAGCAGCATACTGAGCATATCTGGGACAGGGGGCCCCCACGAGCAGTACTTC. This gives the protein CASSILSISGTGGPHEQYF.

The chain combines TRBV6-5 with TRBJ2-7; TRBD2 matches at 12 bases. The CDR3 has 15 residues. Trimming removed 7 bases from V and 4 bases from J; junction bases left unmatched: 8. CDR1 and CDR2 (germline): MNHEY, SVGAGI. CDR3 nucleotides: TGTGCCAGCACCCTGACTAGCGGGAGTATTTACGAGCAGTACTTC. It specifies CASTLTSGSIYEQYF.

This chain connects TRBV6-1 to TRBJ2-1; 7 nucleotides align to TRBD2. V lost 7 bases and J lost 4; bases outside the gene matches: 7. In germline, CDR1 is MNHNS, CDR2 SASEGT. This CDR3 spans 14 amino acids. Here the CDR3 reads CASITGTIYNEQFF. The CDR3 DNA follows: TGTGCCAGCATCACCGGGACTATTTACAATGAGCAGTTCTTC.

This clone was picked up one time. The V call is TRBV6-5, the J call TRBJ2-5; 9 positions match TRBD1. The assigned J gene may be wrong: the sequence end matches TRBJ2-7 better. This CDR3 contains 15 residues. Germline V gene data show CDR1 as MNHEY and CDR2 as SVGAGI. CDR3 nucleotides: TGTGCCAGCAGAACGACCGGGACAGGGTACGGCGAGCAGTACTTC. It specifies CASRTTGTGYGEQYF.

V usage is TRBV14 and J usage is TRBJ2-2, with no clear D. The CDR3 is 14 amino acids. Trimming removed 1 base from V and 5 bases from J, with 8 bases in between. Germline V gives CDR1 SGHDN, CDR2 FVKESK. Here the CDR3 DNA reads TGTGCCAGCAGCCAAGTCGGAGAAACCGGGGAGCTGTTTTTT. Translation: CASSQVGETGELFF.

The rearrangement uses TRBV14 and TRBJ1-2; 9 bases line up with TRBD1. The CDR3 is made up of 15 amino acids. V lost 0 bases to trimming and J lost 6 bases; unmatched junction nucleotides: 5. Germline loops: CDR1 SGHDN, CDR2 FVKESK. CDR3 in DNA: TGTGCCAGCAGCCAAGATTTGGACAGGGGTCATGGCTACACCTTC. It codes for CASSQDLDRGHGYTF.

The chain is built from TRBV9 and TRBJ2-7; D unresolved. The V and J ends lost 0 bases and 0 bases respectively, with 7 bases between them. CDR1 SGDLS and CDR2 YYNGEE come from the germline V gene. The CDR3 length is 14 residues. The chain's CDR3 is CASSVASPSYEQYF. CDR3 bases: TGTGCCAGCAGCGTAGCGAGTCCCTCCTACGAGCAGTACTTC. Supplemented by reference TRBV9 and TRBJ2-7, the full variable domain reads DSGVTQTPKHLITATGQRVTLRCSPRSGDLSVYWYQQSLDQGLQFLIQYYNGEERAKGNILERFSAQQFPDLHSELNLSSLELGDSALYFCASSVASPSYEQYFGPGTRLTVT.

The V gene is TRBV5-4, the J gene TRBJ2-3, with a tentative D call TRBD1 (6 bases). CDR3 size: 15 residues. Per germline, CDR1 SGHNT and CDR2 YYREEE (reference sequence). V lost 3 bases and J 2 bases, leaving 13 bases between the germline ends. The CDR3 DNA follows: TGTGCCAGCAGCTCGCAGGGGCAGATCACAGATACGCAGTATTTT. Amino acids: CASSSQGQITDTQYF. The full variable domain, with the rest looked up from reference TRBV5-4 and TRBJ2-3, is ETGVTQSPTHLIKTRGQQVTLRCSSQSGHNTVSWYQQALGQGPQFIFQYYREEENGRGNFPPRFSGLQFPNYSSELNVNALELDDSALYLCASSSQGQITDTQYFGPGTRLTVL.

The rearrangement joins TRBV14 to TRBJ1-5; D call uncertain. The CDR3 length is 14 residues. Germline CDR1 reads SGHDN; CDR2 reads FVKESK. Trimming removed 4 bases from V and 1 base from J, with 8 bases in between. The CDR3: CASSRSGSNQPQHF. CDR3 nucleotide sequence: TGTGCCAGCAGCCGATCTGGGAGCAATCAGCCCCAGCATTTT.

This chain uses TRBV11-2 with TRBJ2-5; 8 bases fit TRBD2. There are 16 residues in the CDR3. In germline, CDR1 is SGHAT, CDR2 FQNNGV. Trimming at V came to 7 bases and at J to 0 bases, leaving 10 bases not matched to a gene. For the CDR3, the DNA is TGTGCCAGCACTAGCGGAGCTAGCGGGCACCAAGAGACCCAGTACTTC. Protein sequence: CASTSGASGHQETQYF.

The CDR3 protein is CSVPGPGPGEQYF. The CDR3 coding sequence is TGCAGCGTACCCGGACCGGGCCCAGGCGAGCAGTACTTC. This chain connects TRBV29-1 to TRBJ2-7; D is unclear. The CDR3 runs to 13 residues. CDR1 and CDR2 from the germline V gene are SQVTM and ANQGSEA. Trimming stripped 6 bases from V and 6 bases from J, with 18 bases between.

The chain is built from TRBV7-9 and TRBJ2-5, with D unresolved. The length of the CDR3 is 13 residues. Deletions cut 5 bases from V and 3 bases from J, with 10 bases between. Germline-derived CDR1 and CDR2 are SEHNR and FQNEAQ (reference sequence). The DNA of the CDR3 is TGTGCCAGCAGCCAGTTGTTTAAAGAGACCCAGTACTTC. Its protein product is CASSQLFKETQYF.

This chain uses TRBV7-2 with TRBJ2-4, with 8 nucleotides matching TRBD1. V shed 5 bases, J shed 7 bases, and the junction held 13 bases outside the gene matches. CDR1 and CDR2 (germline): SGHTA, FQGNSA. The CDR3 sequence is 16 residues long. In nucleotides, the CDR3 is TGTGCCAGCAGCCGAACCAGGACAGGGCTAACTAACATTCAGTACTTC. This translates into CASSRTRTGLTNIQYF.

The CDR3 DNA reads as TGTGCCAGCAGTTTTCCTGTTGGGGGAAGCAATCAGCCCCAGCATTTT. This translates into CASSFPVGGSNQPQHF. This chain joins TRBV11-3 and TRBJ1-5, with a weak D call TRBD1 (5 bases). Germline CDR1 SGHNT, CDR2 YENEEA. The CDR3 is 16 residues long. The V end was cut by 6 bases, the J end by 1 base, with 16 bases between.

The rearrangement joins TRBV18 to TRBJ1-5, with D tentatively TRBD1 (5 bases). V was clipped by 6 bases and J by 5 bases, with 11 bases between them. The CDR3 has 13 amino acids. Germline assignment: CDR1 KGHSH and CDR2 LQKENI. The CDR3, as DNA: TGTGCCAGCTCGAGGGGCGAAGATCAGCCCCAGCATTTT. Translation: CASSRGEDQPQHF. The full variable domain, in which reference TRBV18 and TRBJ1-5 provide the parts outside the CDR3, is NAGVMQNPRHLVRRRGQEARLRCSPMKGHSHVYWYRQLPEEGLKFMVYLQKENIIDESGMPKERFSAEFPKEGPSILRIQQVVRGDSAAYFCASSRGEDQPQHFGDGTRLSIL.

CDR3 sequence: CASSQDPVPGELFF. The CDR3 nucleotides read TGCGCCAGCAGCCAAGATCCCGTGCCCGGGGAGCTGTTTTTT. The chain has TRBV4-1 and TRBJ2-2; unclear D gene. V lost 0 bases and J 6 bases, leaving 8 bases between the germline ends. Germline lookup yields CDR1 MGHRA and CDR2 YSYEKL. The CDR3 consists of 14 residues.

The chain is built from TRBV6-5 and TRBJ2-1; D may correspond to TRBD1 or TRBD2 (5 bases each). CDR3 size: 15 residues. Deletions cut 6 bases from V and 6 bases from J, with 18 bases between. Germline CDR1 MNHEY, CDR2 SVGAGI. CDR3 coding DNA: TGTGCCAGCAGAAAAAACCGGGACCCAGCCAATGAGCAGTTCTTC. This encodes CASRKNRDPANEQFF.

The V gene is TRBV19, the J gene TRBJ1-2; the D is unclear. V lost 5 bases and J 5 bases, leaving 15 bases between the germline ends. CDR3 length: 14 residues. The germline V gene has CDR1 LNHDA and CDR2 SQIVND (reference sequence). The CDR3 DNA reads TGTGCCAGTAGTCTCCCACGGACGAGGTATGGCTACACCTTC. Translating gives CASSLPRTRYGYTF.

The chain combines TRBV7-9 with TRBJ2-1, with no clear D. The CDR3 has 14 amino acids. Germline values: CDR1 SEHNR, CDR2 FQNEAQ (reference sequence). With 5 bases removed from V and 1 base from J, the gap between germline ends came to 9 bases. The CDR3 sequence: CASSDARSYNEQFF. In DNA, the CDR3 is TGTGCCAGCAGCGACGCGCGATCCTACAATGAGCAGTTCTTC.

The CDR3 DNA reads as TGTGCCAGCAAGGGCGTCGGTGGCGAGCAGTACTTC. This codes for CASKGVGGEQYF. The chain is built from TRBV6-5 and TRBJ2-7; D gene unclear. This CDR3 contains 12 residues. Looked up from germline, CDR1 is MNHEY and CDR2 is SVGAGI. Between the trimmed V and J ends, which lost 7 bases and 6 bases, there was a span of 13 bases.

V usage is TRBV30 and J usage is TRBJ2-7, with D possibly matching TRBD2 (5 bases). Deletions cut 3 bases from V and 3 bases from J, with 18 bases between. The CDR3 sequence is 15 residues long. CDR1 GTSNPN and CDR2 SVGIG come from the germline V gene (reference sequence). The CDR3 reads CAWRAPTGSLYEQYF. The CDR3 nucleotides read TGTGCCTGGAGAGCCCCCACGGGATCTCTCTACGAGCAGTACTTC.

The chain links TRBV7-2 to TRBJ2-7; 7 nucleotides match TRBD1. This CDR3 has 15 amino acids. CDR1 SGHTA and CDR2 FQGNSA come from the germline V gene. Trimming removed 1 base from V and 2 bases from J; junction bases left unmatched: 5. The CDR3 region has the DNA TGTGCCAGCAGCTTAGAGATCGGGACAGCCTACGAGCAGTACTTC. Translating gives CASSLEIGTAYEQYF.